The rows below give T cell receptor beta chains drawn from one sample of a study of beta chain features in type 1 diabetes. Sequenced by immunoSEQ multiplex PCR; TCRdb stores in-frame clones only, minus some. Here the sample spans 130,000 to 150,000 clones, roughly an eighth being singletons. Sequencing was carried out using central memory CD4+ T cells from blood. The receptors stem from a man between 18 and 29 years old with type 1 diabetes. CDR3s include the opening cysteine and the closing phenylalanine or tryptophan. The order of the fields is D gene, V gene, clone size, J gene, CDR3 protein, CDR3 DNA. A D gene is named only where the DNA matches it firmly. Size values are once, few and many counts, or a class for expanded clones, and some rows have none.

D: -; V: TRBV15; size: -; J: TRBJ1-3; CDR3: CATSGGRSGGNTIYF; DNA: TGTGCCACCAGCGGAGGCAGGAGTGGTGGAAACACCATATATTTT
D: -; V: TRBV27; size: -; J: TRBJ2-7; CDR3: CASSFSGYPYEQYF; DNA: TGTGCCAGCAGTTTCTCGGGGTACCCCTACGAGCAGTACTTC
D: -; V: TRBV18; size: many; J: TRBJ2-1; CDR3: CASSPPQGSGEQFF; DNA: TGTGCCAGCTCACCACCACAGGGTTCGGGTGAGCAGTTCTTC
D: -; V: TRBV19; size: few; J: TRBJ2-7; CDR3: CASSISARAYEQYF; DNA: TGTGCCAGTAGTATATCGGCCAGAGCCTACGAGCAGTACTTC
D: -; V: TRBV9; size: few; J: TRBJ2-1; CDR3: CASSVEENEQFF; DNA: TGTGCCAGCAGCGTAGAAGAAAATGAGCAGTTCTTC
D: TRBD1; V: TRBV6-1; size: -; J: TRBJ1-6; CDR3: CASRKDRDWSPLHF; DNA: TGTGCCAGCAGGAAGGACAGGGACTGGTCACCCCTCCACTTT
D: -; V: TRBV2; size: few; J: TRBJ1-6; CDR3: CASSPPHSAGDSYNSPLHF; DNA: TGTGCCAGCAGTCCCCCCCACTCCGCAGGGGACTCCTATAATTCACCCCTCCACTTT
D: -; V: TRBV2; size: -; J: TRBJ2-7; CDR3: CASSDWGVTYEQYF; DNA: TGTGCCAGCAGTGATTGGGGGGTGACCTACGAGCAGTACTTC
D: -; V: TRBV7-9; size: few; J: TRBJ1-6; CDR3: CASSLSGQSPLHF; DNA: TGTGCCAGCAGCTTGTCTGGGCAATCACCCCTCCACTTT
D: -; V: TRBV25-1; size: few; J: TRBJ2-3; CDR3: CASSDLGGTPSTDTQYF; DNA: TGTGCCAGCAGTGATCTTGGGGGAACTCCTAGCACAGATACGCAGTATTTT
D: -; V: TRBV2; size: -; J: TRBJ2-3; CDR3: CASSEPTDTQYF; DNA: TGTGCCAGCAGTGAGCCCACAGATACGCAGTATTTT
D: TRBD2; V: TRBV6-5; size: many; J: TRBJ2-3; CDR3: CASRRRTSGEEYF; DNA: TGTGCCAGCAGACGCCGGACTAGCGGGGAGGAGTATTTT
D: TRBD1; V: TRBV9; size: -; J: TRBJ2-7; CDR3: CASSTGEVYEQYF; DNA: TGTGCCAGCAGCACAGGGGAAGTCTACGAGCAGTACTTC
D: -; V: TRBV6-1; size: few; J: TRBJ2-2; CDR3: CASRRRAPDGELFF; DNA: TGTGCCAGCAGACGTAGGGCCCCGGACGGGGAGCTGTTTTTT